The present TCR beta chain was sequenced within a study of glioma-infiltrating T cells after dendritic cell vaccination. General study findings and limits: TCR clonality showed no direct relationship with survival. Longer survival after dendritic cell vaccination followed higher pretreatment TIL content.

This CDR3 contains 14 residues. With 4 bases clipped from V and 6 bases from J, the junction kept 4 bases outside the gene matches. Germline CDR1 and CDR2: SGHVS and FQNEAQ. Sample time point: after dendritic cell vaccination, including at tumor progression/relapse. Of note for this clone: The antigen remains undetermined.

The assay was immunoSEQ multiplex PCR, and TCRdb's table has in-frame clones only and misses some. The repertoire holds under 130,000 clones, roughly 89% seen once, with approximately 2.7% in the top ten. The receptor comes from a human donor with glioblastoma. The rearrangement uses TRBV7-8 and TRBJ2-3; 10 nucleotides line up with TRBD1. This specimen consisted of blood, obtained after dendritic cell vaccination. CDR3 DNA: TGTGCCAGCAGCTCGGGACAGGGGCGGGATACGCAGTATTTT. This codes for CASSSGQGRDTQYF. The full variable domain, rest sourced from reference TRBV7-8 and TRBJ2-3, is GAGVSQSPRYKVAKRGQDVALRCDPISGHVSLFWYQQALGQGPEFLTYFQNEAQLDKSGLPSDRFFAERPEGSVSTLKIQRTQQEDSAVYLCASSSGQGRDTQYFGPGTRLTVL.